Listed below are T cell receptor beta chains from one sample, sequenced in a study of T-cell memory formation after mild COVID-19. MiXCR, applied by TCRdb to the 5' RACE reads, yields one record per CDR3 protein. The repertoire holds fewer than 650,000 distinct CDR3 sequences, roughly 17% seen once, with around 7.8% in the top ten. Material for sequencing was PBMCs or a T cell subset sorted from them (not recorded which). The receptor source for this set is an adult woman who had mild COVID-19 (a few samples of this study predate the infection). Cell type and time point are not known. Both conserved end residues are part of each CDR3.

TRBV12-3/TRBV12-4	TRBJ1-1	CASSLFTYPEAFF
TRBV7-2	TRBJ2-1	CASRDIGTFGDEQFF
TRBV6-5	TRBJ2-7	CASSYSGLAVNYEQYF
TRBV29-1	TRBJ2-7	CSFDSPSSYEQYF
TRBV4-1	TRBJ2-1	CASSLRLASDNEQFF
TRBV7-9	TRBJ2-3	CASSPPSGGDTDTQYF
TRBV6-5	TRBJ1-5	CASSSEPRDKDQPQHF
TRBV7-9	TRBJ1-1	CASSPATPEAFF
TRBV18	TRBJ1-4	CASSPPGGTNEKLFF
TRBV9	TRBJ1-4	CASSSGGLNEKLFF
TRBV7-2	TRBJ2-1	CASSSGTLRFGEQFF
TRBV19	TRBJ1-3	CASSQPASARNTIYF
TRBV12-3/TRBV12-4	TRBJ1-1	CASSFPTGGNMNTEAFF
TRBV29-1	TRBJ1-1	CSVRLEARNTEAFF
TRBV20-1	TRBJ2-5	CSARASWGETQYF
TRBV13	TRBJ2-7	CASSIRGEEQYF